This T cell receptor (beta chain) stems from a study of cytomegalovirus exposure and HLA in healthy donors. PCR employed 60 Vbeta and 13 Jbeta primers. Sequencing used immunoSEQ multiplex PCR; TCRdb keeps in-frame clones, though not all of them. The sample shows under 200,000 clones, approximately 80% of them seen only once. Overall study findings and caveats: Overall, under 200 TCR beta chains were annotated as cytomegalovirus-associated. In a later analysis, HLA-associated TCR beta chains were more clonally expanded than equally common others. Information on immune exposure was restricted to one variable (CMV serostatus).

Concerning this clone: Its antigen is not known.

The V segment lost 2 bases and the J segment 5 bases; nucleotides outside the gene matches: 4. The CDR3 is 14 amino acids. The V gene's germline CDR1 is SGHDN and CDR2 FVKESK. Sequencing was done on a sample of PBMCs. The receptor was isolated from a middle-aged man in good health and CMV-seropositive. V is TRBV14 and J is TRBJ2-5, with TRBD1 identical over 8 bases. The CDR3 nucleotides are TGTGCCAGCAGCCAACCCAGGGGGCTTGAGACCCAGTACTTC. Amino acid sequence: CASSQPRGLETQYF.